This T cell receptor (beta chain) was captured by sequencing in a study of OX40 agonist ivuxolimab in advanced cancers. V gave up 5 bases and J gave up 0 bases, with 13 bases separating them. The germline CDR1 and CDR2 sequences are LNHDA and SQIVND (reference sequence). The CDR3 runs to 15 residues. Drawing of blood for sampling happened at baseline, at cycle 4 day 1, and at cycle 7 day 1. Generated by immunoSEQ multiplex PCR, the TCRdb table keeps only in-frame clones and is missing some. The sample contains about 95,000 clones, approximately 89% of which appear only once. The gene calls are TRBV19 and TRBJ1-1; D is perhaps TRBD1 (5 bases). This material consisted of CD4+ or CD8+ T cells sorted from blood, taken in a trial of the OX40 agonist ivuxolimab. This TCR came from an adult with an advanced solid tumor such as melanoma, head and neck, liver or kidney cancer. CDR3 in DNA: TGTGCCAGTAGTCTCGAGGGACGGGTGAACACTGAAGCTTTCTTT. It encodes CASSLEGRVNTEAFF.